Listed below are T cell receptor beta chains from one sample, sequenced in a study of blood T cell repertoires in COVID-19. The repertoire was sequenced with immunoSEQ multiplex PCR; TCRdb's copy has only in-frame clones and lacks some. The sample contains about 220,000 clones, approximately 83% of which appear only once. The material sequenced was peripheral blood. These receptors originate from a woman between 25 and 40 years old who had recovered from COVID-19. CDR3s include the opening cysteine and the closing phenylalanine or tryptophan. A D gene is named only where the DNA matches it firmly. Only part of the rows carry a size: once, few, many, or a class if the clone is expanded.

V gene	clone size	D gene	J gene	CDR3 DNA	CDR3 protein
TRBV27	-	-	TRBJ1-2	TGTGCCAGCAGTTTTCTCTCCGGGGAGGGAGGTGGCTACACCTTC	CASSFLSGEGGGYTF
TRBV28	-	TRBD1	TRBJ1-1	TGTGCCAGCAGTTACACACAGGGGTTTGGGAACACTGAAGCTTTCTTT	CASSYTQGFGNTEAFF
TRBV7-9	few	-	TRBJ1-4	TGTGCCAGCAGCTCCGGGTCTCGGGTTGAAAAACTGTTTTTT	CASSSGSRVEKLFF
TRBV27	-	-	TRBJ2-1	TGTGCCAGCACATTCCGGGGGTCCCCCGGCAATGAGCAGTTCTTC	CASTFRGSPGNEQFF
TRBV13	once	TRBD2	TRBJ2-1	TGTGCCAGCAGCCAGTGGGGACTAGCGGTCTACAATGAGCAGTTCTTC	CASSQWGLAVYNEQFF
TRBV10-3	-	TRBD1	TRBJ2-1	TGTGCCATCAGTGAGGGACAGGGGTTTGAGCGAGCCTACAATGAGCAGTTCTTC	CAISEGQGFERAYNEQFF
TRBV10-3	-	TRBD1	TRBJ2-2	TGTGCCATCAGTGAGTTGGACAGGGCAAGAACCGGGGAGCTGTTTTTT	CAISELDRARTGELFF
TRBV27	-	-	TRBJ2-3	TGTGCCAGCAGTTTGCAGGTCGATACGCAGTATTTT	CASSLQVDTQYF
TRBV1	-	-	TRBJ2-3	TGCACCAGCAGCCAAGATCGCGGGAGCACAGATACGCAGTATTTT	CTSSQDRGSTDTQYF
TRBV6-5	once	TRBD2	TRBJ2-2	TGTGCCAGCAGTTACCAACTAGCGGGTGGCGGGGAGCTGTTTTTT	CASSYQLAGGGELFF
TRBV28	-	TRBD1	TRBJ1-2	TGTGCCAGCAGTTCGACAGGGGTCTATGGCTACACCTTC	CASSSTGVYGYTF
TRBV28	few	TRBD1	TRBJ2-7	TGTGCCAGCAGTTCATCGACAGGGGGTAACCACGAGCAGTACTTC	CASSSSTGGNHEQYF
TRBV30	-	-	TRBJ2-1	TGTGCCTGGAGTTTCTCCCTTGAGCAGTTCTTC	CAWSFSLEQFF
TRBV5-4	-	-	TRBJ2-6	TGTGCCAGCAGCTTGGACAGCTCTGGGGCCAACGTCCTGACTTTC	CASSLDSSGANVLTF
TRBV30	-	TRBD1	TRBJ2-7	TGTGCCTGGAGCCTCGGCGGGACAGGGACCTACGAGCAGTACTTC	CAWSLGGTGTYEQYF
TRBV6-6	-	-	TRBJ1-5	TGTGCCAGCAGTTACGGGGGGAACAATCAGCCCCAGCATTTT	CASSYGGNNQPQHF
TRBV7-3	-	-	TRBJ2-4	TGTGCCAGCAGCTTGGAGATAAGGGGGGCCAAAAACATTCAGTACTTC	CASSLEIRGAKNIQYF
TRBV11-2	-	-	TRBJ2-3	TGTGCCAGCAGCTTAGCGTCTGCGGGAACCACAGATACGCAGTATTTT	CASSLASAGTTDTQYF
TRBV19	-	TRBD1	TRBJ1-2	TGTGCCAGTAGTAACCAACAGGGGCTCTATGGCTACACCTTC	CASSNQQGLYGYTF